The source of this TCR beta chain is a study of blood T cell repertoires in COVID-19. CDR3 size: 12 residues. The germline V gene encodes CDR1 KGHSH and CDR2 LQKENI. V gave up 2 bases and J gave up 6 bases, with 6 bases separating them. Method: immunoSEQ multiplex PCR; TCRdb's copy keeps in-frame clones and lacks some. In the table there are about 270,000 clones, roughly 87% of which are singletons. Sequenced input: peripheral blood. V and J are TRBV18 and TRBJ2-3; D unresolved. The TCR originated in a human donor in a cohort sampled during active COVID-19. CDR3 nucleotide sequence: TGTGCCAGCTCACCAGGTGAGGATACGCAGTATTTT. Amino acids: CASSPGEDTQYF.